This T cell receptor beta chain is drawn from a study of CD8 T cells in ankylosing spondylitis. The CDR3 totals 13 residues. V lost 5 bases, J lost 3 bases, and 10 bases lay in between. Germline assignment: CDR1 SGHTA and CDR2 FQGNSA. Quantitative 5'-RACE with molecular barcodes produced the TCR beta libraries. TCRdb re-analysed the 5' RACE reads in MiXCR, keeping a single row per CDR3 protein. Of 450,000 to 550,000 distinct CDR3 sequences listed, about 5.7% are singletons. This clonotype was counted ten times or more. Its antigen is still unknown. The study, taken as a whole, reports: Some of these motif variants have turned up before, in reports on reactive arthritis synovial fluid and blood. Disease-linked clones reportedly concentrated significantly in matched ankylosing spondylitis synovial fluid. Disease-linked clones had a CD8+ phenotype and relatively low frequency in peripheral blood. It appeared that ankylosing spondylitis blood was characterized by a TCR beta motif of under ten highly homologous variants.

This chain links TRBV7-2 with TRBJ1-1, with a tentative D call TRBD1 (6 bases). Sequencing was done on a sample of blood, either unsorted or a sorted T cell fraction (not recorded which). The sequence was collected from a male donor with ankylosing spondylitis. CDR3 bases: TGTGCCAGCAGCGCCGACAGGCACACTGAAGCTTTCTTT. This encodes CASSADRHTEAFF.